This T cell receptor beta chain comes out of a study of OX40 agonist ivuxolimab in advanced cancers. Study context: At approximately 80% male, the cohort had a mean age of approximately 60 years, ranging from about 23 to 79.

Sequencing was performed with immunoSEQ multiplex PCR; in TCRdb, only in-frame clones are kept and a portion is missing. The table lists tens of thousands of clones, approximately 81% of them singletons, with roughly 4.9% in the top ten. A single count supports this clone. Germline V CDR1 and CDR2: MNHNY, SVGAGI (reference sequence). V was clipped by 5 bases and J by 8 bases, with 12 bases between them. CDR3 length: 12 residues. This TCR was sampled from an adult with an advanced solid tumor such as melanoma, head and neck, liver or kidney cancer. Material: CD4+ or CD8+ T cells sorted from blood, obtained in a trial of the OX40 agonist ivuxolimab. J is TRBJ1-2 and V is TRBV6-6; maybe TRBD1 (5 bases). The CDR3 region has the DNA TGTGCCAGCAGTAAGGCGGGGGACGGCTACACCTTC. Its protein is CASSKAGDGYTF.